This TCR beta chain was observed in a study of circulating and synovial CD4+ cells in juvenile arthritis. Whole-study results and caveats: Diversity here was lower than in bulk blood CD4 cells. Circulating pathogenic-like lymphocytes shared a substantially higher fraction of CDR3 sequences with synovium than bulk blood. Overlap with synovium rose as more T cells were sequenced. Vbeta family usage analysis did not detect the pathogenic-like versus bulk difference.

Note on this clone: Its target is not known.

V shed 7 bases, J shed 3 bases, and the junction held 6 bases outside the gene matches. Germline V lookup: CDR1 SGHTA, CDR2 FQGNSA. The CDR3 length is 15 residues. TCRdb keeps only in-frame clones here, not all; method: immunoSEQ multiplex PCR. Of about 36,000 clones listed, 94% are singletons. The clonotype originates from a human donor with juvenile idiopathic arthritis. Material: CD4+ T cells from blood. This chain uses TRBV7-2 with TRBJ1-6; 7 bases line up with TRBD1. The CDR3 sequence: CASNRQGGYNSPLHF. CDR3 coding DNA: TGTGCCAGCAACCGACAGGGAGGCTATAATTCACCCCTCCACTTT.